This T cell receptor (beta chain) originates from a study of response to subunit inactivated influenza vaccine. The sample holds one count of this clonotype. Its antigen remains unidentified. MiXCR, run by TCRdb on the RT-PCR reads, gives a single entry per CDR3 protein. The sample has around 790,000 distinct CDR3 sequences, approximately 22% seen once. General study findings and limits: Only a handful of new T cells, the authors suggested, are recruited with each seasonal influenza vaccination.

This TCR was recovered from a man aged 45-65 years who received an inactivated influenza vaccine. The material sequenced was PBMCs from blood, taken roughly 5 days after vaccination.

CDR3 loop: CASSRGQLLSSSGNTIYF. CDR3 nucleotides: TGTGCCAGTAGCCGCGGGCAGCTCTTATCTTCTTCTGGAAACACCATATATTTT. The V gene is TRBV19, the J gene TRBJ1-3; D uncertain. Per the germline V gene, CDR1 is LNHDA and CDR2 is SQIVND (reference sequence). The V gene lost 6 bases and the J gene lost 1 base, with 22 bases spanning the gap. CDR3 length equals 18 residues.